This note documents a single T cell receptor beta chain sequence. Its antigen is not known. With a J-beta primer mix and a sample-barcoded 5' primer, a second PCR ran roughly 6 to 11 cycles. TCRdb itself ran the 5' RACE reads through MiXCR, one entry per CDR3 protein. The sample shows about 1,000,000 distinct CDR3 sequences, roughly 45% of them seen only once. The data derive from a study of blood T cells in healthy people across ages. Notes on the study in general: Roughly linear age-related decline in beta diversity appeared, significant by age about 40.

This CDR3 has 16 amino acids. Unmatched junction bases numbered 8, after V lost 7 bases and J lost 0 bases. CDR1 is WSHSY, CDR2 SAAADI, per germline. Material for sequencing was blood. J is TRBJ2-7 and V is TRBV10-2; 11 positions agree with TRBD2. This TCR was recovered from a woman aged 60-75 years in good health. As DNA, the CDR3 is TGCGCCAGCATGCAGCCCGGGACTAGCGGCTCCTACGAGCAGTACTTC. Amino acid sequence: CASMQPGTSGSYEQYF.